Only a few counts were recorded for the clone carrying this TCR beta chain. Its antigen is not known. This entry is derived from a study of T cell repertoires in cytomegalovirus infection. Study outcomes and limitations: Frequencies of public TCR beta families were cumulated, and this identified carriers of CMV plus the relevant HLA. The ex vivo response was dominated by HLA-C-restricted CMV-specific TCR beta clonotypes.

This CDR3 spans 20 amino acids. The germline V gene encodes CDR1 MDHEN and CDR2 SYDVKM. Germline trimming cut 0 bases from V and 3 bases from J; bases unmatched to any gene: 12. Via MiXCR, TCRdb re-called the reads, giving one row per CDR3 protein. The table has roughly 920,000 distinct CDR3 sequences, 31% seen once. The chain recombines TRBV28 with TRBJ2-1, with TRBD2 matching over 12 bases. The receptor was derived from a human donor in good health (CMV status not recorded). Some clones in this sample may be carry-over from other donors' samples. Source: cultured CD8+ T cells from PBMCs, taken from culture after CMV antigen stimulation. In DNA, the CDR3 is TGTGCCAGCAGTTTATGGACGGGACTAGCGGGCCCTGGGGACTACAATGAGCAGTTCTTC. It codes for CASSLWTGLAGPGDYNEQFF.